A single sample is the source of the 9 T cell receptor beta chains below, sequenced in a study of blood T cell repertoires in COVID-19 (dated by TCRdb to the early 2020s). Library method: the immunoSEQ multiplex PCR assay. TCRdb mirrors the immuneACCESS table, restricted to in-frame sequences. Some clones are absent from its copies; in checked studies, under half trace to an unresolved V gene, and the reason for the others is unknown. For this sample there are hundreds of thousands of clones; about 90% appear just once. The top ten clones comprise under 3% of the sample. Sequencing used PBMCs or T cells enriched from blood (not recorded which). The source is a woman aged 30 to 39 who had recovered from COVID-19.

The J gene is TRBJ1-1, the V gene TRBV5-4; D is unclear. Germline CDR1 SGHNT, CDR2 YYREEE (reference sequence). The germline V and J ends were trimmed by 0 bases and 0 bases, with 9 bases remaining between them. The CDR3 totals 15 residues. The CDR3 loop reads CASSLGFGLNTEAFF. The CDR3 bases are TGTGCCAGCAGCTTGGGGTTCGGTCTGAACACTGAAGCTTTCTTT.

CDR3 protein: CASSFYPSMGGSSPLHF. In DNA, the CDR3 is TGTGCCAGCAGCTTTTACCCGTCAATGGGGGGAAGTTCACCCCTCCACTTT. J is TRBJ1-6 and V is TRBV11-2; a possible D gene is TRBD1 (5 bases). V gave up 3 bases and J gave up 9 bases, with 21 bases separating them. This CDR3 has 17 amino acids. Germline loops: CDR1 SGHAT, CDR2 FQNNGV.

The chain links TRBV28 to TRBJ1-2, with D tentatively TRBD1 (5 bases). The CDR3 sequence is 13 residues long. Germline assignment: CDR1 MDHEN and CDR2 SYDVKM. Between the trimmed V and J ends, which lost 2 bases and 2 bases, there was a span of 6 bases. CDR3 DNA: TGTGCCAGCAGTTTACCAGGGAACTATGGCTACACCTTC. Residues: CASSLPGNYGYTF.

This clone was seen ten or more times. The identical CDR3 is also encoded by other nucleotide sequences in the sample. V is TRBV5-1 and J is TRBJ1-3; the D is unclear. The germline V gene encodes CDR1 SGHRS and CDR2 YFSETQ. This CDR3 is built from 15 residues. Trimming stripped 0 bases from V and 0 bases from J, with 7 bases between. The CDR3 DNA is TGCGCCAGCAGCTTGGAAATCGGCTCTGGAAACACCATATATTTT. It codes for CASSLEIGSGNTIYF. Full variable domain (missing parts from reference TRBV5-1 and TRBJ1-3): KAGVTQTPRYLIKTRGQQVTLSCSPISGHRSVSWYQQTPGQGLQFLFEYFSETQRNKGNFPGRFSGRQFSNSRSEMNVSTLELGDSALYLCASSLEIGSGNTIYFGEGSWLTVV.

The chain recombines TRBV10-2 with TRBJ1-3; D unresolved. The CDR3 has 16 residues. From germline, CDR1 is WSHSY and CDR2 SAAADI. V was clipped by 7 bases and J by 1 base, with 17 bases between them. The CDR3 loop is CASTGSRRLSGNTIYF. The CDR3 nucleotides are TGCGCCAGCACAGGCAGTCGGCGTTTGTCTGGAAACACCATATATTTT.

The genes are TRBV5-6 and TRBJ2-7; 7 bases map to TRBD1. V shed 0 bases and J 7 bases; nucleotides not matched to a gene: 13. Germline lookup yields CDR1 SGHDT and CDR2 YYEEEE. The CDR3 has 16 residues. DNA of the CDR3: TGTGCCAGCAGCTTGGCTGCTAACAGGGGCTCGGGGGAGCAGTACTTC. Translation: CASSLAANRGSGEQYF.

This chain links TRBV2 with TRBJ1-1; 7 bases are shared with TRBD1. Trimming removed 5 bases from V and 2 bases from J; junction bases left unmatched: 5. In germline, CDR1 is SNHLY, CDR2 FYNNEI. This CDR3 contains 14 residues. The chain's CDR3 is CASSPRTGNTEAFF. CDR3 nucleotides: TGTGCCAGCAGTCCCCGGACAGGTAACACTGAAGCTTTCTTT.

The chain employs TRBV5-1 and TRBJ2-1; 7 nucleotides line up with TRBD2. This CDR3 is 18 amino acids long. Germline V gives CDR1 SGHRS, CDR2 YFSETQ. V lost 4 bases and J lost 0; bases outside the gene matches: 13. CDR3 nucleotides: TGCGCCAGCAGCCTCGGACTAGGAGGAACTAGCTCCTACAATGAGCAGTTCTTC. Translating it yields CASSLGLGGTSSYNEQFF.

J is TRBJ2-1 and V is TRBV7-9; D perhaps matches TRBD1 (5 bases). Per the germline V gene, CDR1 is SEHNR and CDR2 is FQNEAQ (reference sequence). The ends were cut back, 3 bases at V and 8 bases at J, with 11 bases in the middle. CDR3 length: 13 residues. The CDR3 loop is CASSFEDNYEQFF. The CDR3, as DNA: TGTGCCAGCAGCTTCGAGGACAATTATGAGCAGTTCTTC.